The text below deals with one T cell receptor beta chain. Its target is not known. Germline V gene lookup returns CDR1 SGHRS and CDR2 YFSETQ. The ends lost 3 bases at V and 3 bases at J; junction bases unmatched: 7. The CDR3 totals 16 residues. These data come from a study of cytomegalovirus exposure and HLA in healthy donors. Vbeta (60) and Jbeta (13) primers were used in the PCR. Authors' data handling: Later, some 75 million unique TCR beta chains were counted in an analysis, and some 10 million of them were shared. Here immunoSEQ multiplex PCR was the method, and the copy in TCRdb shows in-frame clones only, minus some. Clone size and V and J calls were adopted from that table, with D and trimming inferred from the DNA. The sample lists 250,000 or so clones; around 90% were seen once. Broader study findings: Cytomegalovirus-associated TCR beta chains were listed, numbering 150 to 200. Previously analyzed data showed that most TCR beta V segments were productive at a frequency of about 90% or about 30%. One later analysis reportedly identified an Asian-associated ancestry cluster that showed fewer N-insertions than the approximately 710-donor mean.

The chain uses TRBV5-1 and TRBJ2-1; 9 bases are shared with TRBD2. Sample: PBMCs. The TCR sequence derives from a girl aged 2 to 10 in good health and CMV-seronegative. In DNA form, the CDR3 reads TGCGCCAGCAGCTACAGGGCGGGAGGGAACTACAATGAGCAGTTCTTC. Encoded protein: CASSYRAGGNYNEQFF.